These T cell receptor beta chains were read from a single sample in a study of cytomegalovirus exposure and HLA in healthy donors. Sequencing used immunoSEQ multiplex PCR; TCRdb keeps in-frame clones, though not all of them. Of about 190,000 clones in the sample, around 84% were seen once. Sample: PBMCs. The receptor source for this set is a woman between 18 and 29 years old in good health and CMV-seronegative. CDR3s include the opening cysteine and the closing phenylalanine or tryptophan.

CDR3aa: CAIEGGGNTIYF; v_gene: TRBV10-3; len: 12
CDR3aa: CASSPTGAGGGGEQFF; v_gene: TRBV7-9; len: 16
CDR3aa: CAISLTGMNTEAFF; v_gene: TRBV10-3; len: 14
CDR3aa: CASAWGGNQPQHF; v_gene: TRBV28; len: 13
CDR3aa: CASSERLGGGNTIYF; v_gene: TRBV27; len: 15
CDR3aa: CASSSRPSPSGSVYEQYF; v_gene: TRBV7-2; len: 18
CDR3aa: CASSFSPGTPSYEQYF; v_gene: TRBV28; len: 16
CDR3aa: CASRPPGGTGQTQYF; v_gene: TRBV6-5; len: 15
CDR3aa: CASKYRGQIIGELFF; v_gene: TRBV6-1; len: 15
CDR3aa: CASSLGGLLYGEQFF; v_gene: TRBV27; len: 15
CDR3aa: CASSEGGQGSYEQYF; v_gene: TRBV2; len: 15
CDR3aa: CASSLVEDRQLFF; v_gene: TRBV7-9; len: 13
CDR3aa: CASSQARDSSYEQYF; v_gene: TRBV4-3; len: 15
CDR3aa: CASRSLAGDWLSYNEQFF; v_gene: TRBV11-2; len: 18
CDR3aa: CASSPPGGDGNQPQHF; v_gene: TRBV18; len: 16
CDR3aa: CASRRGGSEETQYF; v_gene: TRBV6-5; len: 14
CDR3aa: CASSRTGTRDNNEQFF; v_gene: TRBV5-4; len: 16
CDR3aa: CASRTQGSDGYTF; v_gene: TRBV9; len: 13
CDR3aa: CASGTEVSTDTQYF; v_gene: TRBV6-4; len: 14
CDR3aa: CASSPTGITEAFF; v_gene: TRBV7-9; len: 13
CDR3aa: CASSYHRGTNNYGYTF; v_gene: TRBV6-5; len: 16
CDR3aa: CASSLQGLPLHF; v_gene: TRBV28; len: 12
CDR3aa: CASSIGRQGGQPQHF; v_gene: TRBV19; len: 15
CDR3aa: CASSPGLAGPDTQYF; v_gene: TRBV11-2; len: 15
CDR3aa: CASRPTGGLTDTQYF; v_gene: TRBV6-5; len: 15
CDR3aa: CASSQRVASGSRADTQYF; v_gene: TRBV4-3; len: 18
CDR3aa: CASSSWVASGGPYEQYF; v_gene: TRBV5-6; len: 17
CDR3aa: CASSLSGTGNQPQHF; v_gene: TRBV7-2; len: 15
CDR3aa: CASSKRSASTGVDDEKLFF; v_gene: TRBV21-1; len: 19
CDR3aa: CSVGGGLAGEVVEQFF; v_gene: TRBV29-1; len: 16
CDR3aa: CAWSVQVQGTQYF; v_gene: TRBV30; len: 13
CDR3aa: CASSRTSSNQPQHF; v_gene: TRBV28; len: 14
CDR3aa: CASSSGTSGSAFQFF; v_gene: TRBV6-5; len: 15
CDR3aa: CASGDTNYGYTF; v_gene: TRBV28; len: 12
CDR3aa: CASSPYEEGATYNEQFF; v_gene: TRBV18; len: 17
CDR3aa: CASSSPSTDTQYF; v_gene: TRBV28; len: 13
CDR3aa: CASSQDRGYKTNTEAFF; v_gene: TRBV4-3; len: 17
CDR3aa: CASRATDRANYGYTF; v_gene: TRBV27; len: 15
CDR3aa: CAWNAGNNEKLFF; v_gene: TRBV30; len: 13
CDR3aa: CSVDWTGGSEQFF; v_gene: TRBV29-1; len: 13
CDR3aa: CASRAGSGGTEAFF; v_gene: TRBV19; len: 14
CDR3aa: CASSNPGLASNTGELFF; v_gene: TRBV7-9; len: 17
CDR3aa: CATSRGSGQGVDTQYF; v_gene: TRBV15; len: 16
CDR3aa: CASSDGGGPSTDTQYF; v_gene: TRBV2; len: 16
CDR3aa: CAIKSRDRNTEAFF; v_gene: TRBV6-1; len: 14
CDR3aa: CASSQDRSGTGNGYTF; v_gene: TRBV4-1; len: 16
CDR3aa: CASSLYTNLNTEAFF; v_gene: TRBV7-9; len: 15
CDR3aa: CSSSPGPTGGNTEAFF; v_gene: TRBV7-9; len: 16
CDR3aa: CASGGQGWPEAFF; v_gene: TRBV28; len: 13